The 3 T cell receptor beta chains listed next were all sequenced from one sample in a study of shared clonotypes between healthy human individuals. The table came from immunoSEQ multiplex PCR; TCRdb's copy has only in-frame clones and leaves some out. The table lists some 2,000,000 clones, roughly 94% of them singletons. CD45RO-negative, CCR7-positively selected cells formed the naive CD8 fraction, excluding terminally differentiated effector memory CD45RA+ cells. The sequenced sample consisted of naive CD8+ T cells sorted from blood. The receptors were gathered from a man between 18 and 29 years old in good health.

This clone was seen a single time. The V and J genes are TRBV11-2 and TRBJ1-4; 7 bases are a match to TRBD1. V lost 5 bases to trimming and J lost 6 bases; unmatched junction nucleotides: 9. Germline V gives CDR1 SGHAT, CDR2 FQNNGV. This CDR3 spans 15 amino acids. The CDR3 bases are TGTGCCAGCAGCGACGGACAGGAGGGATATGAAAAACTGTTTTTT. Residues: CASSDGQEGYEKLFF. Drawing the rest from reference TRBV11-2 and TRBJ1-4, the complete variable domain is EAGVAQSPRYKIIEKRQSVAFWCNPISGHATLYWYQQILGQGPKLLIQFQNNGVVDDSQLPKDRFSAERLKGVDSTLKIQPAKLEDSAVYLCASSDGQEGYEKLFFGSGTQLSVL.

This chain connects TRBV30 to TRBJ2-3; no clear D gene. The CDR3 loop spans 14 amino acids. V lost 0 bases, J lost 2 bases, and 9 bases lay in between. CDR1 GTSNPN and CDR2 SVGIG come from the germline V gene (reference sequence). The CDR3 sequence is CAWSVELFTDTQYF. Written as DNA, the CDR3 is TGTGCCTGGAGTGTAGAACTTTTCACAGATACGCAGTATTTT.

This rearrangement joins TRBV27 to TRBJ2-1; D possibly corresponds to TRBD1 (6 bases). Deletions cut 5 bases from V and 0 bases from J, with 17 bases between. The germline V gene has CDR1 MNHEY and CDR2 SMNVEV (reference sequence). The CDR3 covers 17 residues. The CDR3 loop reads CASSHRVVASSYNEQFF. The CDR3 nucleotides read TGTGCCAGCAGTCACAGGGTTGTGGCTAGCTCCTACAATGAGCAGTTCTTC.